These 30 T cell receptor beta chains share one sample of origin, sequenced in a study of T cell changes during pregnancy in multiple sclerosis. The data were produced by immunoSEQ multiplex PCR, yet TCRdb's version contains in-frame clones alone and is incomplete. This table holds about 61,000 clones, about nine tenths found once. The sequencing here drew on peripheral blood, taken in the first trimester of pregnancy. All receptors derive from a female donor in good health, enrolled as a control in a pregnancy study.

In nucleotides, the CDR3 is TGTGCCAGCAGTGAAGGGGGCGCGTTGTATGAGCAGTTCTTC. This encodes CASSEGGALYEQFF. J is TRBJ2-1 and V is TRBV6-1; tentatively, D is TRBD1 (5 bases). CDR3 length: 14 residues. Trimming pared 1 base from V and 8 bases from J, leaving 12 bases between. Germline V gene sequence: CDR1 MNHNS, CDR2 SASEGT.

The V and J genes are TRBV19 and TRBJ2-1; D is unresolved. V was shortened by 5 bases and J by 4 bases, with 15 bases between the two germline ends. CDR3 length: 15 residues. The germline gives CDR1 LNHDA, CDR2 SQIVND (reference sequence). As DNA, the CDR3 is TGTGCCAGTAGTGTTGACATAACCAGTTACAATGAGCAGTTCTTC. Its protein product is CASSVDITSYNEQFF.

The chain is built from TRBV4-3 and TRBJ2-5; 11 nucleotides align to TRBD2. This CDR3 is built from 16 residues. The V gene's germline CDR1 is LGHNA and CDR2 YSLEER. V shed 0 bases and J 4 bases; nucleotides not matched to a gene: 4. CDR3 nucleotide sequence: TGCGCCAGCAGCCAAGATCCGACTAGCGGGGCAGAGACCCAGTACTTC. Residues: CASSQDPTSGAETQYF.

The chain has TRBV19 and TRBJ2-7; 8 bases match TRBD2. The CDR3 totals 14 residues. V trimming: 6 bases; J trimming: 6 bases; junction bases outside the gene matches: 10. In germline, CDR1 is LNHDA, CDR2 SQIVND (reference sequence). Written as DNA, the CDR3 is TGTGCCAGTAGGCGAACCGGGACTAGTAGCGAGCAGTACTTC. It is translated as CASRRTGTSSEQYF.

The chain uses TRBV5-6 and TRBJ1-2, with TRBD1 as a possible D gene (5 bases). The germline gives CDR1 SGHDT, CDR2 YYEEEE. The CDR3 is 15 amino acids. With 7 bases removed from V and 0 bases from J, the gap between germline ends came to 16 bases. DNA for the CDR3: TGTGCCAGCGGACACCCGTATACACCTAACTATGGCTACACCTTC. Translating it yields CASGHPYTPNYGYTF.

The chain is built from TRBV7-6 and TRBJ2-7, with D hard to call. Germline V gives CDR1 SGHVS, CDR2 FNYEAQ. With 0 bases removed from V and 6 bases from J, the gap between germline ends came to 9 bases. The CDR3 covers 13 residues. The CDR3 here is CASSLAGNLEQYF. CDR3 nucleotides: TGTGCCAGCAGCTTAGCGGGCAACCTCGAGCAGTACTTC.

The chain links TRBV7-2 to TRBJ2-7, with 8 bases that match TRBD1. J lost 3 bases, V lost 3 bases, and 7 bases had no gene match. The CDR3 runs 15 residues. CDR1 is SGHTA and CDR2 is FQGNSA in the germline V gene. In nucleotides, the CDR3 is TGTGCCAGCAGCTTTACTCCAACAGGGGGCTACGAGCAGTACTTC. It specifies CASSFTPTGGYEQYF.

This rearrangement joins TRBV5-6 to TRBJ2-1; D not certain. Germline lookup yields CDR1 SGHDT and CDR2 YYEEEE. The V gene lost 0 bases and the J gene lost 8 bases, with 12 bases spanning the gap. CDR3 length: 14 amino acids. CDR3: CASSLGASKDEQFF. In DNA, the CDR3 is TGTGCCAGCAGCTTGGGGGCCTCTAAGGATGAGCAGTTCTTC.

The chain is built from TRBV4-1 and TRBJ1-5, with D possibly matching TRBD1 (5 bases). The germline gives CDR1 MGHRA, CDR2 YSYEKL. CDR3 length: 14 amino acids. V lost 1 base, J lost 9 bases, and 13 bases lay in between. The CDR3 bases are TGCGCCAGCAGCCAAGTGGCAGGACAAGGGCCCCAGCATTTT. The encoded protein is CASSQVAGQGPQHF.

The CDR3 DNA sequence: TGCGCCAGCAGCTTATCCGGGACAGGGAGAGATTCACCCCTCCACTTT. Its protein is CASSLSGTGRDSPLHF. The chain employs TRBV5-1 and TRBJ1-6, with 9 bases lining up with TRBD1. Germline loops: CDR1 SGHRS, CDR2 YFSETQ. This CDR3 is built from 16 residues. The ends lost 2 bases at V and 8 bases at J; junction bases unmatched: 8.

The chain links TRBV2 to TRBJ2-3, with 9 bases fitting TRBD2. CDR1 and CDR2 from the germline V gene are SNHLY and FYNNEI. CDR3 length: 15 amino acids. V shed 5 bases and J 0 bases; nucleotides not matched to a gene: 3. The CDR3 DNA reads as TGTGCCAGCAGTAGGCGGGGGGGCAGCACAGATACGCAGTATTTT. As protein: CASSRRGGSTDTQYF. The whole variable domain, remainder taken from reference TRBV2 and TRBJ2-3, is EPEVTQTPSHQVTQMGQEVILRCVPISNHLYFYWYRQILGQKVEFLVSFYNNEISEKSEIFDDQFSVERPDGSNFTLKIRSTKLEDSAMYFCASSRRGGSTDTQYFGPGTRLTVL.

CDR3 amino acids: CASSPLGLASPEQFF. In DNA form, the CDR3 reads TGTGCCAGCTCACCACTTGGACTAGCGTCCCCTGAGCAGTTCTTC. The V call is TRBV18, the J call TRBJ2-1; TRBD2 agrees at 9 bases. The CDR3 sequence is 15 residues long. Germline-derived CDR1 and CDR2 are KGHSH and LQKENI. Trimming took 1 base from V and 9 from J; bases not matched to a gene: 7.

The chain joins TRBV27 to TRBJ2-7; TRBD1 matches at 7 bases. V lost 5 bases and J lost 3; bases outside the gene matches: 7. The germline CDR1 and CDR2 sequences are MNHEY and SMNVEV (reference sequence). This CDR3 comprises 14 residues. The CDR3 reads CASSGTGDRYEQYF. DNA for the CDR3: TGTGCCAGCAGTGGAACAGGGGATCGCTACGAGCAGTACTTC.

The V call is TRBV5-1, the J call TRBJ1-1; 10 positions match TRBD1. CDR1 is SGHRS and CDR2 is YFSETQ in the germline V gene. The CDR3 totals 14 residues. V trimming: 4 bases; J trimming: 6 bases; junction bases outside the gene matches: 6. This CDR3 reads CASSLTGGDPEAFF. For the CDR3, the DNA is TGCGCCAGCAGCCTGACAGGGGGCGACCCTGAAGCTTTCTTT.

V gene TRBV5-6 combines with J gene TRBJ1-5; the D gene is possibly TRBD1 (5 bases). The germline V gene encodes CDR1 SGHDT and CDR2 YYEEEE. The CDR3 extends over 15 amino acids. The V end lost 0 bases, the J end lost 0 bases, and 7 bases lay between the germline ends. The CDR3 nucleotides are TGTGCCAGCAGCTTGGCAGGGTATAGCAATCAGCCCCAGCATTTT. Encoded protein: CASSLAGYSNQPQHF.

This chain uses TRBV7-9 with TRBJ2-3; D may be TRBD1 (6 bases). From germline, CDR1 is SEHNR and CDR2 FQNEAQ (reference sequence). CDR3 length: 15 amino acids. V lost 0 bases and J 4 bases, leaving 11 bases between the germline ends. Here the CDR3 DNA reads TGTGCCAGCAGCTTAGCGGGGGCCTTCTCAGATACGCAGTATTTT. Encoded protein: CASSLAGAFSDTQYF. Using reference TRBV7-9 and TRBJ2-3 for the parts outside the CDR3, the full variable domain is DTGVSQNPRHKITKRGQNVTFRCDPISEHNRLYWYRQTLGQGPEFLTYFQNEAQLEKSRLLSDRFSAERPKGSFSTLEIQRTEQGDSAMYLCASSLAGAFSDTQYFGPGTRLTVL.

The CDR3 loop is CASSPGDSVYGYTF. The DNA for the CDR3 is TGTGCCAGCAGCCCTGGGGACAGCGTCTATGGCTACACCTTC. V and J are TRBV7-6 and TRBJ1-2; TRBD1 agrees at 7 bases. V shed 5 bases and J 4 bases; nucleotides not matched to a gene: 7. CDR1 SGHVS and CDR2 FNYEAQ come from the germline V gene. The CDR3 has 14 amino acids.

This clone was observed once. V and J are TRBV5-6 and TRBJ2-2; D remains unclear. Trimming stripped 0 bases from V and 7 bases from J, with 7 bases between. This CDR3 has 13 amino acids. Germline CDR1 reads SGHDT; CDR2 reads YYEEEE. DNA for the CDR3: TGTGCCAGCAGCTTGGCCAGTGGCGGGGAGCTGTTTTTT. Translation: CASSLASGGELFF.

The J gene is TRBJ1-2, the V gene TRBV6-4; tentatively, D is TRBD1 (6 bases). The CDR3 runs to 14 residues. V lost 0 bases and J lost 5, with 10 bases in between. The germline gives CDR1 MRHNA, CDR2 SNTAGT. CDR3 sequence reads: CASSDSGGAYGYTF. The DNA for the CDR3 is TGTGCCAGCAGTGACTCGGGGGGGGCGTATGGCTACACCTTC.

V is TRBV4-3 and J is TRBJ1-2, with 7 bases aligning to TRBD1. The CDR3 spans 14 residues. Germline V lookup: CDR1 LGHNA, CDR2 YSLEER. The trim removed 3 bases at V and 3 bases at J, leaving 4 bases unmatched. In DNA form, the CDR3 reads TGCGCCAGCAGCCAGGAACAGGGGTACTATGGCTACACCTTC. Protein product: CASSQEQGYYGYTF.

The gene calls are TRBV19 and TRBJ2-7; the match to TRBD1 covers 9 bases. V trimming: 5 bases; J trimming: 3 bases; junction bases outside the gene matches: 2. This CDR3 is 13 amino acids long. CDR1 is LNHDA and CDR2 is SQIVND in the germline V gene (reference sequence). For the CDR3, the DNA is TGTGCCAGTAGTCTGGGACAGGGCTACGAGCAGTACTTC. Protein: CASSLGQGYEQYF.

The chain couples TRBV6-5 to TRBJ1-2, with 8 bases identical to TRBD1. This CDR3 contains 12 residues. The germline V gene has CDR1 MNHEY and CDR2 SVGAGI. Unmatched junction bases numbered 0, after V lost 4 bases and J lost 5 bases. The CDR3 region has the DNA TGTGCCAGCAGTTGGACAGGGTATGGCTACACCTTC. Translation: CASSWTGYGYTF.

V and J are TRBV2 and TRBJ2-2; weak D call: TRBD1 (5 bases). The CDR3 runs to 15 residues. Germline V CDR1 and CDR2: SNHLY, FYNNEI. Trimming shortened V by 8 bases and J by 4 bases, and 17 bases separated the two germline ends. CDR3 bases: TGTGCCAGCGGGAAGGGGCCGGGTTCCACCGGGGAGCTGTTTTTT. Its protein product is CASGKGPGSTGELFF. The variable domain in full, with the rest retrieved from reference TRBV2 and TRBJ2-2, is EPEVTQTPSHQVTQMGQEVILRCVPISNHLYFYWYRQILGQKVEFLVSFYNNEISEKSEIFDDQFSVERPDGSNFTLKIRSTKLEDSAMYFCASGKGPGSTGELFFGEGSRLTVL.

V is TRBV27 and J is TRBJ2-7; 9 nucleotides agree with TRBD2. The CDR3 has 18 residues. V was pared by 1 base and J by 6 bases, with 16 bases of the junction left unmatched. Germline lookup yields CDR1 MNHEY and CDR2 SMNVEV (reference sequence). CDR3 in amino acids: CASSLFPPHAGGPREQYF. In nucleotides, the CDR3 is TGTGCCAGCAGTTTATTCCCCCCCCACGCGGGGGGGCCTCGCGAGCAGTACTTC.

The chain couples TRBV4-1 to TRBJ1-1; the D is unclear. CDR3 size: 13 residues. Germline loops: CDR1 MGHRA, CDR2 YSYEKL. The ends were cut back, 4 bases at V and 3 bases at J, with 9 bases in the middle. CDR3 sequence reads: CASSPPRDTEAFF. Here the CDR3 DNA reads TGCGCCAGCAGCCCGCCTCGGGACACTGAAGCTTTCTTT.

This chain links TRBV7-3 with TRBJ2-3; 7 bases are shared with TRBD2. Germline CDR1 is SGHTA and CDR2 is FQGTGA. The junction had 10 bases not matched to a gene; V was cut back by 5 bases and J by 5 bases. CDR3 length: 15 residues. The CDR3 DNA is TGTGCCAGCAGCCCCGGCCGGGCGGGGGAAGATACGCAGTATTTT. Translation gives CASSPGRAGEDTQYF.

This chain connects TRBV5-6 to TRBJ2-2, with D possibly being TRBD1 (5 bases). This CDR3 is 17 amino acids long. Trimming shortened V by 6 bases and J by 3 bases, and 21 bases separated the two germline ends. Germline V gives CDR1 SGHDT, CDR2 YYEEEE. In DNA, the CDR3 is TGTGCCAGCACCAACTTTTTGCAGGGCGGTTACACCGGGGAGCTGTTTTTT. Protein: CASTNFLQGGYTGELFF.

This clone has only a few counts. This chain connects TRBV6-1 to TRBJ2-3, with 12 nucleotides matching TRBD2. Germline V gene data show CDR1 as MNHNS and CDR2 as SASEGT. The CDR3 is 16 amino acids. J lost 2 bases, V lost 3 bases, and 3 bases had no gene match. CDR3 nucleotide sequence: TGTGCCAGCAGTGAGGCTAGCGGGGGGGCCACAGATACGCAGTATTTT. This gives the protein CASSEASGGATDTQYF.

This clone came up once. The chain is built from TRBV2 and TRBJ1-6; no firm D call. The CDR3 is 13 residues long. V lost 7 bases and J 7 bases, leaving 11 bases between the germline ends. The germline V gene encodes CDR1 SNHLY and CDR2 FYNNEI. CDR3 region: CASTPGKNSPLHF. Written as DNA, the CDR3 is TGTGCCAGCACCCCCGGGAAAAATTCACCCCTCCACTTT.

V gene TRBV5-6 combines with J gene TRBJ1-4, with TRBD1 identical over 8 bases. V gave up 3 bases and J gave up 4 bases; unmatched junction bases: 8. CDR1 SGHDT and CDR2 YYEEEE come from the germline V gene. This CDR3 is built from 16 residues. CDR3 DNA: TGTGCCAGCAGCTCGACCGGACAGGGAAGTAATGAAAAACTGTTTTTT. Translating it yields CASSSTGQGSNEKLFF.